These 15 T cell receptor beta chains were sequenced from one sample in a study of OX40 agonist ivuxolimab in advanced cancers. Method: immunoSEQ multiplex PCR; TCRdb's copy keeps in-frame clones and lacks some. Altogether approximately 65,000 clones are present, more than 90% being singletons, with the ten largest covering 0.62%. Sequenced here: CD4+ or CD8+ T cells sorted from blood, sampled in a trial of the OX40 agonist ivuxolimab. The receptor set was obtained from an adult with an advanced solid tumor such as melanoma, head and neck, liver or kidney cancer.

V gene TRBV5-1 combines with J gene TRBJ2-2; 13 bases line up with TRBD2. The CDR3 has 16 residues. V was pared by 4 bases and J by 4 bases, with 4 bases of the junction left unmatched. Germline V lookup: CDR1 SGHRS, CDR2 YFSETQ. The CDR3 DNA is TGCGCCAGCAGCCTTAGGACTAGCGGGAGCACCGGGGAGCTGTTTTTT. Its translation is CASSLRTSGSTGELFF. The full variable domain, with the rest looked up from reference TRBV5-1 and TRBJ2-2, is KAGVTQTPRYLIKTRGQQVTLSCSPISGHRSVSWYQQTPGQGLQFLFEYFSETQRNKGNFPGRFSGRQFSNSRSEMNVSTLELGDSALYLCASSLRTSGSTGELFFGEGSRLTVL.

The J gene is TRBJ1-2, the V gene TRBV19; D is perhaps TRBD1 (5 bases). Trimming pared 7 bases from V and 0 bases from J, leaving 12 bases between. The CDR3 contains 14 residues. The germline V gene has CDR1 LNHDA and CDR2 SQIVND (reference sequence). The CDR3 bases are TGTGCCAGTACTGGCCTGACAGCTAACTATGGCTACACCTTC. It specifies CASTGLTANYGYTF.

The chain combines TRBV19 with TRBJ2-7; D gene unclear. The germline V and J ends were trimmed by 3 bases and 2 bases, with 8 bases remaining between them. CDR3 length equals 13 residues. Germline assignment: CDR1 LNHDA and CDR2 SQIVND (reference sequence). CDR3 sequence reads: CASSMAGTYEQYF. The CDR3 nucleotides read TGTGCCAGTAGTATGGCTGGTACCTACGAGCAGTACTTC.

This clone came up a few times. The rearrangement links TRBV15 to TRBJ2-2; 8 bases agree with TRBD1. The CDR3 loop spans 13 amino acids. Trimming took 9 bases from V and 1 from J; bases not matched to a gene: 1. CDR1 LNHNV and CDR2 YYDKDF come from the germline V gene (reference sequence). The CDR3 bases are TGTGCCACGGGACAGGTGAACACCGGGGAGCTGTTTTTT. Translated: CATGQVNTGELFF.

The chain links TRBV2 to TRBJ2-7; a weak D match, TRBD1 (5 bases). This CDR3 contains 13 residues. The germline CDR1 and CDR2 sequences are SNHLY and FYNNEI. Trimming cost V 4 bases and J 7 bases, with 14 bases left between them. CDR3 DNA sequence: TGTGCCAGCAGTGCCCAGGGCCCTGGAGAGCAGTACTTC. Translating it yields CASSAQGPGEQYF.

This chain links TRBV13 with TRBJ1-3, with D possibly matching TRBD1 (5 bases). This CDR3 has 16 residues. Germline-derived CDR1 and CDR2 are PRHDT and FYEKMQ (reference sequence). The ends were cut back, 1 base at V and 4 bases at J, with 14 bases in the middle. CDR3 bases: TGTGCCAGCAGCTTAGCTGTTGGGGGTCCCGGAAACACCATATATTTT. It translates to CASSLAVGGPGNTIYF.

In DNA form, the CDR3 reads TGTGCCAGCAGCCGGGACAGACCCATGAACACTGAAGCTTTCTTT. This gives the protein CASSRDRPMNTEAFF. The chain employs TRBV5-3 and TRBJ1-1; 7 nucleotides align to TRBD1. TRBV5-3 is marked as an open reading frame, function uncertain. This CDR3 is built from 15 residues. Germline trimming cut 8 bases from V and 0 bases from J; bases unmatched to any gene: 10.

The CDR3 protein is CASSLGGRTAGYTF. CDR3 DNA sequence: TGCGCCAGCAGCTTGGGGGGGAGGACAGCCGGCTACACCTTC. The rearrangement joins TRBV5-1 to TRBJ1-2, with D tentatively TRBD1 (6 bases). Germline loops: CDR1 SGHRS, CDR2 YFSETQ. Trimming removed 0 bases at V and 8 bases at J, with 14 bases between. There are 14 residues in the CDR3.

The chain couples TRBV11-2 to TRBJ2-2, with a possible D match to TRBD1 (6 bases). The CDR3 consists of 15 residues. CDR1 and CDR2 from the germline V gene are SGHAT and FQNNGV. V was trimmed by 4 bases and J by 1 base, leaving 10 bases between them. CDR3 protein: CASSYLQGNTGELFF. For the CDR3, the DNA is TGTGCCAGCAGCTACCTACAGGGGAACACCGGGGAGCTGTTTTTT.

The CDR3 DNA reads TGCGCCAGCAGCTCTAGACTAGCGGGAGAATCCGGGGAGCTGTTTTTT. It specifies CASSSRLAGESGELFF. V is TRBV5-1 and J is TRBJ2-2; 12 bases line up with TRBD2. This CDR3 comprises 16 residues. V lost 3 bases to trimming and J lost 6 bases; unmatched junction nucleotides: 6. Germline CDR1 SGHRS, CDR2 YFSETQ.

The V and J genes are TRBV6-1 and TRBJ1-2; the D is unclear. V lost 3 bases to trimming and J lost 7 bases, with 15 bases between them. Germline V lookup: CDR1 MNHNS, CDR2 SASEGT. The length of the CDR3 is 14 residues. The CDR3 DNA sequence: TGTGCCAGCAGTGATGGGGTGGGGATAGGTGGCTACACCTTC. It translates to CASSDGVGIGGYTF.

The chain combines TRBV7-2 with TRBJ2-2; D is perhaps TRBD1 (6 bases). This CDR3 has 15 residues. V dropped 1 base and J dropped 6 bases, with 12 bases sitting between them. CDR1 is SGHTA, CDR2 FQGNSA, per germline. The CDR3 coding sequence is TGTGCCAGCAGCTTAGAGCGCGAGGGGGCCGGGGAGCTGTTTTTT. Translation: CASSLEREGAGELFF.

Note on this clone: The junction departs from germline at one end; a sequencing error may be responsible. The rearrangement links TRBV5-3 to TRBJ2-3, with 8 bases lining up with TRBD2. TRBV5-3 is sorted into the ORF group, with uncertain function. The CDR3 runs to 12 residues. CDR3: CARSLRGGAENF. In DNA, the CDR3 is TGTGCCAGAAGCTTGCGGGGGGGGGCCGAGAATTTT.

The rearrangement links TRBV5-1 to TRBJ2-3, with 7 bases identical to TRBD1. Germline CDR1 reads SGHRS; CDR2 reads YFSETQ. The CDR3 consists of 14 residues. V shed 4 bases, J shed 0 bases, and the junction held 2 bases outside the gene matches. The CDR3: CASSVTGSTDTQYF. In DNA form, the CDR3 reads TGCGCCAGCAGCGTGACAGGGAGCACAGATACGCAGTATTTT.

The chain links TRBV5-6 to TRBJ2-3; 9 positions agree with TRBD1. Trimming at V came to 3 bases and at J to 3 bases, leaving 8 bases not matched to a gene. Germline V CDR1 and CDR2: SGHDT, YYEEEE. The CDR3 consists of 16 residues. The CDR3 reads CASSSLGTGRTDTQYF. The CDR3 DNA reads TGTGCCAGCAGCTCCCTCGGGACAGGGAGGACAGATACGCAGTATTTT.